This T cell receptor (beta chain) was documented in a study of cytomegalovirus exposure and HLA in healthy donors. The PCR employed 60 Vbeta primers together with 13 Jbeta primers. Sequencing was performed with immunoSEQ multiplex PCR; in TCRdb, only in-frame clones are kept and a portion is missing. The table records about 140,000 clones, 82% of them present only once. Each of the donors was a healthy bone marrow donor. The CDR3 length is 14 residues. The germline CDR1 and CDR2 sequences are SNHLY and FYNNEI. Trimming cost V 6 bases and J 0 bases; bases outside gene matches: 5. Findings of the study overall: Trimming of TCR beta V- and J-genes showed a link, identified in a later analysis, to a missense DCLRE1C variant. Highly shared sequence variants in one cluster were likely a sequencing artifact. A later analysis reportedly found that, within productive TCRs, an Asian-associated ancestry cluster had fewer N-insertions than the mean observed across the approximately 700 donors.

This clone has a single count. The antigen is unknown. The sequencing input was PBMCs. The receptor comes from a man under 40 in good health and CMV-seropositive. The chain is built from TRBV2 and TRBJ2-7; 7 nucleotides agree with TRBD1. The CDR3 loop reads CASRWDRSSYEQYF. The CDR3 DNA reads as TGTGCCAGCAGGTGGGACAGAAGCTCCTACGAGCAGTACTTC.